This passage covers 30 T cell receptor beta chains from one sample sequenced in a study of shared clonotypes between healthy human individuals. Assay used: immunoSEQ multiplex PCR; TCRdb lists only in-frame clones, some missing. In the table there are roughly 1,100,000 clones, around 76% of which are singletons. Sequencing input: memory CD4+ T cells sorted from blood. Subset denoted: CD45RA-negative fraction. The receptor set was obtained from a man aged 18 to 30 in good health.

CDR3 amino acids: CAWSALGGTGARDEQYF. CDR3 DNA: TGTGCCTGGAGTGCCCTGGGGGGGACAGGGGCGAGGGACGAGCAGTACTTC. V usage is TRBV30 and J usage is TRBJ2-7, with 10 nucleotides matching TRBD1. Trimming cost V 1 base and J 5 bases; bases outside gene matches: 14. This CDR3 comprises 17 residues. Germline lookup yields CDR1 GTSNPN and CDR2 SVGIG (reference sequence). Based on the CDR3 plus reference TRBV30 and TRBJ2-7, the full variable domain is SQTIHQWPATLVQPVGSPLSLECTVEGTSNPNLYWYRQAAGRGLQLLFYSVGIGQISSEVPQNLSASRPQDRQFILSSKKLLLSDSGFYLCAWSALGGTGARDEQYFGPGTRLTVT.

The rearrangement joins TRBV7-2 to TRBJ1-1, with no clear D. This CDR3 contains 13 residues. Germline assignment: CDR1 SGHTA and CDR2 FQGNSA. V dropped 0 bases and J dropped 5 bases, with 7 bases sitting between them. The chain's CDR3 is CASSLALGTEAFF. CDR3 sequence (DNA): TGTGCCAGCAGCTTAGCGCTCGGGACTGAAGCTTTCTTT.

The V and J genes are TRBV30 and TRBJ1-1; no firm D call. Germline V gene data show CDR1 as GTSNPN and CDR2 as SVGIG (reference sequence). The CDR3 totals 13 residues. The germline V and J ends were trimmed by 4 bases and 1 base, with 10 bases remaining between them. CDR3 sequence reads: CAWNRQSNTEAFF. The CDR3, as DNA: TGTGCCTGGAATCGGCAATCGAACACTGAAGCTTTCTTT.

The chain has TRBV7-9 and TRBJ2-5; no clear D. V lost 5 bases, J lost 3 bases, and 10 bases lay in between. CDR1 is SEHNR and CDR2 is FQNEAQ in the germline V gene (reference sequence). The CDR3 is 13 amino acids. Written as DNA, the CDR3 is TGTGCCAGCAGCCCTCGTGGGGAAGAGACCCAGTACTTC. It encodes CASSPRGEETQYF.

V usage is TRBV7-9 and J usage is TRBJ2-7; perhaps TRBD1 as D (6 bases). The CDR3 contains 14 residues. Germline V gives CDR1 SEHNR, CDR2 FQNEAQ (reference sequence). V was pared by 4 bases and J by 12 bases, with 22 bases between. CDR3 amino acids: CASSSSRPDSLRYF. In nucleotides, the CDR3 is TGTGCCAGCAGCTCTTCTCGGCCGGACAGCCTGAGGTACTTC.

The V call is TRBV12-5, the J call TRBJ2-5; 8 nucleotides agree with TRBD1. The CDR3 length is 13 residues. CDR1 and CDR2 (germline): LGHNT, FRNRAP. The V and J ends lost 6 bases and 4 bases, in that order; junction bases with no gene match: 4. CDR3 in DNA: TGTGCTAGTGGCCCAGGACAGGGAGAGACCCAGTACTTC. This codes for CASGPGQGETQYF.

This chain links TRBV27 with TRBJ2-4; 7 nucleotides match TRBD1. J was trimmed by 0 bases and V by 6 bases; bases with no gene match: 5. Germline loops: CDR1 MNHEY, CDR2 SMNVEV (reference sequence). This CDR3 contains 15 residues. The CDR3 DNA sequence: TGTGCCAGCAGCCCAGGGGGAGTAGCCAAAAACATTCAGTACTTC. Protein sequence: CASSPGGVAKNIQYF.

The chain is built from TRBV18 and TRBJ2-7, with 12 positions matching TRBD1. Germline V lookup: CDR1 KGHSH, CDR2 LQKENI. CDR3 size: 15 residues. V dropped 4 bases and J dropped 4; count of bases not matched to a gene: 5. The CDR3 DNA follows: TGTGCCAGCTCACGCCCGGGACAGGGGGCTTACGAGCAGTACTTC. Amino acids: CASSRPGQGAYEQYF.

A remark on this clone: One base away lies a much larger clone, so this may be a sequencing read error. Other DNA sequences within the sample encode an identical CDR3. The chain employs TRBV7-2 and TRBJ1-1, with no clear D. This CDR3 has 13 residues. The V end was cut by 2 bases, the J end by 0 bases, with 4 bases between. Per the germline V gene, CDR1 is SGHTA and CDR2 is FQGNSA. In DNA, the CDR3 is TGTGCCAGCAGCTTAAGTATGAACACTGAAGCTTTCTTT. Amino acid sequence: CASSLSMNTEAFF.

This chain links TRBV5-1 with TRBJ1-4; D may be TRBD1 (6 bases). The CDR3 covers 15 residues. Trimming stripped 4 bases from V and 1 base from J, with 11 bases between. Germline CDR1 is SGHRS and CDR2 is YFSETQ. As DNA, the CDR3 is TGCGCCAGCAGCCCTGAACAGGGAACTAATGAAAAACTGTTTTTT. This encodes CASSPEQGTNEKLFF.

The chain combines TRBV11-2 with TRBJ2-2; weak D call: TRBD2 (5 bases). The CDR3 contains 17 residues. Trimming removed 7 bases at V and 6 bases at J, with 24 bases between. Looked up from germline, CDR1 is SGHAT and CDR2 is FQNNGV. CDR3 protein: CASTPTRGVWNPGELFF. The CDR3, as DNA: TGTGCCAGCACCCCCACCCGGGGTGTTTGGAATCCCGGGGAGCTGTTTTTT.

The CDR3, as DNA: TGCGCCAGCAGCCAAGAGGGGACAGGGGGCGGACAGCCCCAGCATTTT. This translates into CASSQEGTGGGQPQHF. The V gene is TRBV4-1, the J gene TRBJ1-5, with 12 bases identical to TRBD1. CDR1 MGHRA and CDR2 YSYEKL come from the germline V gene. Trimming removed 0 bases from V and 7 bases from J; junction bases left unmatched: 4. This CDR3 contains 16 residues.

V and J are TRBV9 and TRBJ1-2, with a tentative D call TRBD1 (6 bases). From germline, CDR1 is SGDLS and CDR2 YYNGEE. V gave up 4 bases and J gave up 1 base, with 14 bases separating them. The CDR3 is 15 residues long. In DNA, the CDR3 is TGTGCCAGCAGCAGAGGGGGTTGGGATAACTATGGCTACACCTTC. Translating gives CASSRGGWDNYGYTF.

The V gene is TRBV5-1, the J gene TRBJ1-4; 7 bases match TRBD1. Germline V lookup: CDR1 SGHRS, CDR2 YFSETQ. After removal of 7 bases from V and 0 bases from J, the junction contained 6 bases not matched to a gene. The length of the CDR3 is 15 residues. DNA of the CDR3: TGCGCCAGCTCAGGGGGGGATGCAACTAATGAAAAACTGTTTTTT. Protein: CASSGGDATNEKLFF.

Worth noting for this clone: Other DNA sequences in the same sample also yield this CDR3. This chain connects TRBV29-1 to TRBJ2-3; no clear D. V dropped 4 bases and J dropped 1 base, with 6 bases sitting between them. This CDR3 comprises 12 residues. Germline CDR1 is SQVTM and CDR2 is ANQGSEA. The CDR3 region is CSVVSGTDTQYF. CDR3 in DNA: TGCAGCGTTGTCTCAGGCACAGATACGCAGTATTTT.

DNA of the CDR3: TGTGCCAGCCAGCCTGGTCGATCACCCCTCCACTTT. This codes for CASQPGRSPLHF. The rearrangement uses TRBV28 and TRBJ1-6; D call uncertain. The germline CDR1 and CDR2 sequences are MDHEN and SYDVKM. V was pared by 8 bases and J by 10 bases, with 12 bases between. The CDR3 has 12 amino acids. Full variable domain (remainder filled in from reference TRBV28 and TRBJ1-6): DVKVTQSSRYLVKRTGEKVFLECVQDMDHENMFWYRQDPGLGLRLIYFSYDVKMKEKGDIPEGYSVSREKKERFSLILESASTNQTSMYLCASQPGRSPLHFGNGTRLTVT.

The V and J genes are TRBV4-1 and TRBJ2-2, with 13 nucleotides matching TRBD2. V dropped 3 bases and J dropped 5; count of bases not matched to a gene: 21. The CDR3 extends over 22 amino acids. The germline V gene encodes CDR1 MGHRA and CDR2 YSYEKL. The CDR3 nucleotides are TGCGCCAGCAGCCATCAGGGTTATAGTTCCGGACTAGCGGGAGTGGATACCGGGGAGCTGTTTTTT. This codes for CASSHQGYSSGLAGVDTGELFF.

The V and J genes are TRBV10-3 and TRBJ1-2; TRBD1 matches at 7 bases. CDR1 is ENHRY, CDR2 SYGVKD, per germline. The ends lost 10 bases at V and 8 bases at J; junction bases unmatched: 10. There are 12 residues in the CDR3. The DNA of the CDR3 is TGTGCCAGCACAGACAGGGCGAACGGCTACACCTTC. It codes for CASTDRANGYTF.

The chain uses TRBV6-6 and TRBJ2-7; weak D call: TRBD2 (5 bases). From germline, CDR1 is MNHNY and CDR2 SVGAGI (reference sequence). The CDR3 length is 14 residues. The V end was cut by 4 bases, the J end by 2 bases, with 12 bases between. The DNA of the CDR3 is TGTGCCAGCAGTTCTCAAACCGGGGCCTACGAGCAGTACTTC. As protein: CASSSQTGAYEQYF.

In this sample, this clone turned up a few times. V gene TRBV11-2 combines with J gene TRBJ1-1, with D unresolved. Trimming cost V 3 bases and J 10 bases, with 12 bases left between them. The length of the CDR3 is 12 residues. From germline, CDR1 is SGHAT and CDR2 FQNNGV. The CDR3 sequence is CASSLGRDAAFF. As DNA, the CDR3 is TGTGCCAGCAGCTTGGGTAGGGATGCAGCTTTCTTT.

This rearrangement joins TRBV4-2 to TRBJ2-3; the match to TRBD2 covers 8 bases. CDR1 LGHNA and CDR2 YNFKEQ come from the germline V gene. The junction had 5 bases not matched to a gene; V was cut back by 3 bases and J by 6 bases. The CDR3 has 14 residues. Here the CDR3 reads CASSQRGAVDTQYF. CDR3 coding DNA: TGTGCCAGCAGCCAGCGGGGGGCGGTGGATACGCAGTATTTT.

The V gene is TRBV15, the J gene TRBJ2-3; D may be TRBD2 (5 bases). Trimming removed 3 bases at V and 5 bases at J, with 18 bases between. CDR1 and CDR2 (germline): LNHNV, YYDKDF (reference sequence). The CDR3 is made up of 16 amino acids. As DNA, the CDR3 is TGTGCCACCAGCAGCGGATACGGGGAATTTGGAGATACGCAGTATTTT. This gives the protein CATSSGYGEFGDTQYF. Full variable domain (rest looked up from reference TRBV15 and TRBJ2-3): DAMVIQNPRYQVTQFGKPVTLSCSQTLNHNVMYWYQQKSSQAPKLLFHYYDKDFNNEADTPDNFQSRRPNTSFCFLDIRSPGLGDTAMYLCATSSGYGEFGDTQYFGPGTRLTVL.

The table lists this clone with a few counts. V and J are TRBV4-3 and TRBJ2-4, with TRBD1 identical over 9 bases. CDR1 and CDR2 (germline): LGHNA, YSLEER. CDR3 size: 20 residues. Trimming took 0 bases from V and 4 from J; bases not matched to a gene: 16. In DNA, the CDR3 is TGCGCCAGCAGCCAAGATAGTGGGTCGGCGCAACAGGGGGCTAAAAACATTCAGTACTTC. This translates into CASSQDSGSAQQGAKNIQYF.

This clone has only one observation. The chain uses TRBV6-1 and TRBJ1-5; possibly TRBD1 for D (5 bases). Trimming took 7 bases from V and 0 from J, leaving 13 bases between them. Per germline, CDR1 MNHNS and CDR2 SASEGT. This CDR3 comprises 15 residues. In nucleotides, the CDR3 is TGTGCCAGCACCTCTGGGGGGAATAGCAATCAGCCCCAGCATTTT. This encodes CASTSGGNSNQPQHF.

The rearrangement joins TRBV7-2 to TRBJ2-2; TRBD2 agrees at 14 bases. Trimming cost V 1 base and J 4 bases; bases outside gene matches: 8. CDR3 length: 19 residues. Germline CDR1 and CDR2: SGHTA and FQGNSA. Here the CDR3 reads CASSLVGGTSGSPTGELFF. The CDR3, as DNA: TGTGCCAGCAGCTTAGTCGGGGGGACTAGCGGGAGCCCCACCGGGGAGCTGTTTTTT.

The rearrangement joins TRBV10-2 to TRBJ2-1; no firm D call. The V gene lost 5 bases and the J gene lost 9 bases, with 14 bases spanning the gap. This CDR3 spans 13 amino acids. Germline V gene sequence: CDR1 WSHSY, CDR2 SAAADI. CDR3 in DNA: TGCGCCAGCAGTTTAGAAAGGGTAGCTGAGCAGTTCTTC. It yields the protein CASSLERVAEQFF.

This chain connects TRBV30 to TRBJ2-2, with D unresolved. CDR1 is GTSNPN, CDR2 SVGIG, per germline (reference sequence). The CDR3 consists of 15 residues. V gave up 0 bases and J gave up 6 bases, with 14 bases separating them. CDR3 residues: CAWSVRLSGPGELFF. The CDR3 DNA follows: TGTGCCTGGAGTGTAAGATTATCCGGCCCCGGGGAGCTGTTTTTT.

The V call is TRBV6-1, the J call TRBJ2-7; 8 positions agree with TRBD1. The V gene's germline CDR1 is MNHNS and CDR2 SASEGT. With 4 bases clipped from V and 3 bases from J, the junction kept 14 bases outside the gene matches. There are 17 residues in the CDR3. CDR3 residues: CASSGYKQGVGFYEQYF. DNA for the CDR3: TGTGCCAGCAGTGGCTATAAACAGGGGGTAGGTTTCTACGAGCAGTACTTC.

This clone came up a few times. The chain carries TRBV19 and TRBJ1-4; 10 nucleotides match TRBD1. Germline values: CDR1 LNHDA, CDR2 SQIVND (reference sequence). The CDR3 loop spans 15 amino acids. Trimming at V came to 5 bases and at J to 5 bases, leaving 5 bases not matched to a gene. CDR3 protein: CASSQLGQGNEKLFF. The CDR3 nucleotides are TGTGCCAGTAGTCAATTGGGACAGGGGAATGAAAAACTGTTTTTT.

The chain employs TRBV19 and TRBJ2-7, with TRBD2 as a possible D gene (5 bases). V lost 4 bases to trimming and J lost 3 bases, with 10 bases between them. The CDR3 contains 13 residues. In germline, CDR1 is LNHDA, CDR2 SQIVND (reference sequence). This chain's CDR3 is CASSREKGYEQYF. DNA for the CDR3: TGTGCCAGTAGTAGGGAGAAGGGCTACGAGCAGTACTTC.